These T cell receptor beta chains were read from a single sample in a study of cytomegalovirus exposure and HLA in healthy donors. Libraries were prepared by immunoSEQ multiplex PCR; TCRdb keeps only in-frame clonotypes and omits some of them. This sample's clone table lists about 160,000 clones. Sequencing was performed on PBMCs. These receptors all stem from a woman aged 55-75 years in good health and CMV-seronegative. CDR3s include the opening cysteine and the closing phenylalanine or tryptophan. D genes are given only for firm matches.

j_gene | v_gene | d_gene | CDR3aa | CDR3nt
TRBJ1-2 | TRBV7-9 | NA | CASSLALGTFYGYTF | TGTGCCAGCAGCTTAGCCCTGGGGACATTCTATGGCTACACCTTC
TRBJ1-3 | TRBV19 | NA | CASSDTPYSGNTIYF | TGTGCCAGTAGTGATACACCTTACTCTGGAAACACCATATATTTT
TRBJ2-7 | TRBV7-9 | NA | CASSYAAGEQYF | TGTGCCAGCAGCTACGCCGCGGGGGAGCAGTACTTC
TRBJ2-2 | TRBV6-5 | TRBD2 | CASWLAGDTGELFF | TGTGCCAGCTGGCTAGCGGGGGATACCGGGGAGCTGTTTTTT
TRBJ2-1 | TRBV10-3 | TRBD2 | CAISESPLAGGSYNEQFF | TGTGCCATCAGTGAGTCCCCCTTAGCGGGGGGCTCCTACAATGAGCAGTTCTTC
TRBJ2-7 | TRBV6-1 | TRBD2 | CASSGVGLALSYEQYF | TGTGCCAGCAGTGGTGTGGGACTAGCGTTATCCTACGAGCAGTACTTC
TRBJ2-7 | TRBV7-3 | TRBD1 | CASSVAGTGGYEQYF | TGTGCCAGCAGCGTCGCCGGGACAGGGGGCTACGAGCAGTACTTC
TRBJ2-7 | TRBV6-5 | NA | CASSAQGYEQYF | TGTGCCAGCAGTGCACAGGGATACGAGCAGTACTTC
TRBJ2-7 | TRBV6-1 | TRBD1 | CASSQLGQLTEQYF | TGTGCCAGCAGTCAACTGGGACAGCTGACCGAGCAGTACTTC
TRBJ1-4 | TRBV27 | TRBD1 | CASSLRGLNEKLFF | TGTGCCAGCAGTTTGAGGGGGCTAAATGAAAAACTGTTTTTT
TRBJ1-4 | TRBV18 | TRBD1 | CASSPNRGEEKLFF | TGTGCCAGCTCGCCTAACAGGGGGGAAGAAAAACTGTTTTTT
TRBJ1-2 | TRBV6-1 | TRBD1 | CASSATGNYGYTF | TGTGCCAGCAGTGCGACAGGGAACTATGGCTACACCTTC
TRBJ2-7 | TRBV7-9 | NA | CASSFPILSARSYEQYF | TGTGCCAGCAGCTTCCCTATTTTGAGCGCTAGGTCCTACGAGCAGTACTTC
TRBJ1-1 | TRBV2 | TRBD1 | CASSFPGQENTEAFF | TGTGCCAGCAGTTTTCCGGGACAGGAGAACACTGAAGCTTTCTTT
TRBJ1-2 | TRBV9 | TRBD1 | CASSKQQGAGGYTF | TGTGCCAGCAGCAAACAACAGGGGGCAGGTGGCTACACCTTC
TRBJ1-1 | TRBV12-5 | NA | CASGALRGGSTEAFF | TGTGCTAGTGGTGCCCTCAGGGGCGGGAGCACTGAAGCTTTCTTT
TRBJ2-3 | TRBV19 | NA | CASSIPSTDTQYF | TGTGCCAGTAGTATCCCGAGCACAGATACGCAGTATTTT
TRBJ1-2 | TRBV7-2 | NA | CASSSPERVIYGYTF | TGTGCCAGCAGCTCCCCCGAACGGGTGATCTATGGCTACACCTTC
TRBJ2-1 | TRBV9 | TRBD2 | CASSVGGGRFSYNEQFF | TGTGCCAGCAGCGTAGGGGGCGGGAGGTTCTCCTACAATGAGCAGTTCTTC
TRBJ1-6 | TRBV5-4 | NA | CASRANGMNSPLHF | TGTGCCAGCAGGGCGAACGGGATGAATTCACCCCTCCACTTT
TRBJ2-5 | TRBV5-5 | NA | CASSLGGLQETQYF | TGTGCCAGCAGCTTGGGGGGGCTCCAAGAGACCCAGTACTTC
TRBJ2-7 | TRBV29-1 | NA | CSVEDLRRGTYEQYF | TGCAGCGTTGAAGACCTACGTAGGGGTACCTACGAGCAGTACTTC
TRBJ1-2 | TRBV19 | TRBD1 | CASSIGGQGMIYGYTF | TGTGCCAGTAGTATAGGAGGACAGGGGATGATCTATGGCTACACCTTC
TRBJ1-5 | TRBV10-3 | TRBD1 | CASTGDLRNQPQHF | TGTGCCTCGACAGGGGATCTTCGCAATCAGCCCCAGCATTTT
TRBJ1-1 | TRBV7-9 | TRBD1 | CASSPRTGGVGDTEAFF | TGTGCCAGCAGCCCGCGGACAGGGGGAGTGGGTGACACTGAAGCTTTCTTT
TRBJ2-2 | TRBV2 | TRBD2 | CASRLTSGANTGELFF | TGTGCCAGCAGATTGACTAGCGGGGCGAACACCGGGGAGCTGTTTTTT
TRBJ2-5 | TRBV5-1 | TRBD1 | CASSPDRAQETQYF | TGCGCCAGCAGCCCAGACAGGGCCCAAGAGACCCAGTACTTC
TRBJ2-5 | TRBV2 | NA | CASSSNSRQETQYF | TGTGCCAGCTCGTCCAATAGTAGACAAGAGACCCAGTACTTC
TRBJ2-5 | TRBV18 | NA | CASSPPAQETQYF | TGTGCCAGCTCACCACCGGCCCAAGAGACCCAGTACTTC
TRBJ2-7 | TRBV2 | TRBD2 | CASSMGLAGGTNEQYF | TGTGCCAGCAGTATGGGACTAGCGGGAGGAACCAACGAGCAGTACTTC
TRBJ2-1 | TRBV15 | NA | CATSRGVYNEQFF | TGTGCCACCAGCAGAGGAGTTTACAATGAGCAGTTCTTC
TRBJ2-1 | TRBV19 | TRBD1 | CASSIRTGYNEQFF | TGTGCCAGTAGTATCAGGACAGGGTACAATGAGCAGTTCTTC
TRBJ2-7 | TRBV7-2 | NA | CASSFTTSPNEQYF | TGTGCCAGCAGCTTCACCACTTCCCCCAACGAGCAGTACTTC
TRBJ2-1 | TRBV5-6 | TRBD1 | CASSLGGRQGWNEQFF | TGTGCCAGCAGCTTGGGGGGCAGACAGGGATGGAATGAGCAGTTCTTC
TRBJ2-2 | TRBV19 | TRBD2 | CASKTSGRTGELFF | TGTGCCAGTAAGACTAGCGGGAGAACCGGGGAGCTGTTTTTT
TRBJ1-5 | TRBV2 | TRBD1 | CASRGGQGANQPQHF | TGTGCCAGCAGAGGCGGACAGGGGGCGAATCAGCCCCAGCATTTT
TRBJ1-3 | TRBV30 | NA | CAWSLAYGNTIYF | TGTGCCTGGAGTCTAGCATACGGAAACACCATATATTTT
TRBJ2-6 | TRBV4-2 | NA | CASSQATGANVLTF | TGTGCCAGCAGCCAAGCTACTGGGGCCAACGTCCTGACTTTC
TRBJ1-4 | TRBV6-5 | TRBD1 | CASSYTGVGTNEKLFF | TGTGCCAGCAGTTACACAGGGGTGGGAACTAATGAAAAACTGTTTTTT
TRBJ2-7 | TRBV5-1 | TRBD2 | CASSLTSGGYEQYF | TGCGCCAGCAGCTTAACTAGCGGAGGCTACGAGCAGTACTTC
TRBJ1-5 | TRBV27 | TRBD1 | CASSTMSIQGAGQPQHF | TGTGCCAGCAGCACCATGTCCATACAGGGGGCTGGCCAGCCCCAGCATTTT
TRBJ2-1 | TRBV18 | NA | CASSQGFNNEQFF | TGTGCCAGCTCACAGGGGTTTAACAATGAGCAGTTCTTC
TRBJ2-5 | TRBV29-1 | NA | CSVESGARETQYF | TGCAGCGTTGAGTCAGGGGCTCGAGAGACCCAGTACTTC
TRBJ1-6 | TRBV28 | TRBD1 | CASSSPGQGNSPLHF | TGTGCCAGCAGTTCCCCGGGACAGGGGAATTCACCCCTCCACTTT
TRBJ1-2 | TRBV11-2 | NA | CASSQTVFNYGYTF | TGTGCCAGCAGCCAGACAGTTTTTAACTATGGCTACACCTTC
TRBJ1-2 | TRBV6-4 | TRBD1 | CASSEQQGASGYTF | TGTGCCAGCAGTGAACAACAGGGGGCAAGTGGCTACACCTTC